These 22 T cell receptor beta chains were all obtained from the same sample, sequenced in a study of vaccination effects on CD4 cells after COVID-19. Investigators separated out CD4+ T cells once 10 days of culture had passed. No antigen has been identified for these receptors. Some clones are missing from TCRdb's copy, which holds only in-frame ones; the method was immunoSEQ multiplex PCR. This table has 45,000 to 60,000 clones, around 80% appearing once. The sample in question was CD4+ T cells from PBMCs cultured without peptide, obtained before COVID-19 vaccination. The receptors here all came from a human donor who received a COVID-19 vaccine.

The J gene is TRBJ2-5, the V gene TRBV20-1; no clear D. CDR3 length equals 12 residues. From germline, CDR1 is DFQATT and CDR2 SNEGSKA (reference sequence). V lost 3 bases, J lost 5 bases, and 10 bases lay in between. This CDR3 reads CSASLVWETQYF. The CDR3 DNA reads TGCAGTGCTAGTTTGGTGTGGGAGACCCAGTACTTC.

The chain uses TRBV29-1 and TRBJ2-6; unclear D gene. This CDR3 is built from 15 residues. The V and J ends lost 7 bases and 0 bases respectively, with 13 bases between them. CDR1 and CDR2 from the germline V gene are SQVTM and ANQGSEA. CDR3 nucleotide sequence: TGCAGCGCAGACTCCGGACCCTCTGGGGCCAACGTCCTGACTTTC. Translating it yields CSADSGPSGANVLTF.

The V gene is TRBV3-1 (or the pseudogene TRBV3-2), the J gene TRBJ1-3, with no clear D. CDR3 length: 12 amino acids. Germline V lookup: CDR1 LGHDT, CDR2 YNNKEL (reference sequence). The V end was cut by 6 bases, the J end by 4 bases, with 7 bases between. The CDR3 coding sequence is TGTGCCAGCAGGGCCCCGGGAAACACCATATATTTT. This sequence encodes CASRAPGNTIYF.

Points on this clone: The sample has other DNA sequences that encode this CDR3 too. V gene TRBV18 combines with J gene TRBJ2-3; D remains unclear. Trimming pared 3 bases from V and 2 bases from J, leaving 3 bases between. This CDR3 contains 12 residues. CDR1 and CDR2 (germline): KGHSH, LQKENI. The CDR3 reads CASSPTTDTQYF. In nucleotides, the CDR3 is TGTGCCAGCTCACCTACCACAGATACGCAGTATTTT.

The chain uses TRBV5-6 and TRBJ2-2; D is unclear. The CDR3 runs 17 residues. V was cut by 4 bases and J by 2 bases, with 18 bases left in between. Germline V CDR1 and CDR2: SGHDT, YYEEEE. This chain's CDR3 is CASSRRWAGLNTGELFF. The DNA for the CDR3 is TGTGCCAGCAGCAGGCGCTGGGCAGGCCTCAACACCGGGGAGCTGTTTTTT.

This chain connects TRBV10-2 to TRBJ2-7; TRBD1 agrees at 7 bases. Looked up from germline, CDR1 is WSHSY and CDR2 is SAAADI. The junction had 15 bases not matched to a gene; V was cut back by 7 bases and J by 0 bases. The CDR3 extends over 17 amino acids. The CDR3 is CASKDRRLTFFSYEQYV. CDR3 coding DNA: TGCGCCAGCAAGGACAGGCGTCTTACCTTTTTCTCCTACGAGCAGTACGTC.

V gene TRBV4-3 combines with J gene TRBJ2-3; D gene uncertain. V was trimmed by 0 bases and J by 7 bases, leaving 14 bases between them. The CDR3 totals 15 residues. CDR1 is LGHNA, CDR2 YSLEER, per germline. The CDR3 region is CASSQDPSLPNTQYF. The CDR3 DNA sequence: TGCGCCAGCAGCCAAGATCCGAGTTTACCAAATACGCAGTATTTT.

V and J are TRBV28 and TRBJ1-5, with D unclear. The germline V and J ends were trimmed by 4 bases and 4 bases, with 11 bases remaining between them. This CDR3 comprises 14 residues. From germline, CDR1 is MDHEN and CDR2 SYDVKM. CDR3 bases: TGTGCCAGCAGTTCCCCCCCGGGGAATCAGCCCCAGCATTTT. Its protein is CASSSPPGNQPQHF.

This chain connects TRBV10-2 to TRBJ2-2; no definite D call. CDR1 is WSHSY, CDR2 SAAADI, per germline. The CDR3 has 16 amino acids. With 5 bases removed from V and 0 bases from J, the gap between germline ends came to 13 bases. This chain's CDR3 is CASSRAFRTNTGELFF. The CDR3 region has the DNA TGCGCCAGCAGTCGAGCATTCCGGACGAACACCGGGGAGCTGTTTTTT.

CDR3 region: CASRRDSNQPQHF. In DNA, the CDR3 is TGTGCCAGCAGGAGGGACAGCAATCAGCCCCAGCATTTT. The chain employs TRBV6-5 and TRBJ1-5, with D perhaps matching TRBD1 (5 bases). CDR1 is MNHEY, CDR2 SVGAGI, per germline. Deletions cut 6 bases from V and 1 base from J, with 7 bases between. This CDR3 spans 13 amino acids.

This clone came up a few times. CDR3 nucleotides: TGTGCCAGCAGTGATCGCAGGGGGTTTTTCTACGAGCAGTACGTC. Encoded protein: CASSDRRGFFYEQYV. The chain has TRBV6-1 and TRBJ2-7, with 7 bases that match TRBD1. Germline values: CDR1 MNHNS, CDR2 SASEGT. V shed 3 bases and J 3 bases; nucleotides not matched to a gene: 8. The CDR3 covers 15 residues.

This chain links TRBV5-1 with TRBJ2-7; 10 bases agree with TRBD1. CDR1 and CDR2 (germline): SGHRS, YFSETQ. The length of the CDR3 is 17 residues. Losses at the gene ends were 4 bases for V and 2 bases for J; bases not matched to a gene: 12. The CDR3 DNA sequence: TGCGCCAGCAGCCGCACTCCCGGGACAGGGGCGACCTACGAGCAGTACGTC. This encodes CASSRTPGTGATYEQYV.

The chain joins TRBV5-1 to TRBJ1-2; 9 nucleotides line up with TRBD1. There are 16 residues in the CDR3. The junction had 11 bases not matched to a gene; V was cut back by 4 bases and J by 4 bases. Germline-derived CDR1 and CDR2 are SGHRS and YFSETQ. CDR3 sequence: CASSTTDRGGGYGYTF. The CDR3 DNA reads TGCGCCAGCAGCACTACGGACAGGGGAGGTGGCTATGGCTACACCTTC.

The rearrangement joins TRBV15 to TRBJ1-4; D is possibly TRBD1 (6 bases). The V and J ends lost 5 bases and 6 bases respectively, with 13 bases between them. In germline, CDR1 is LNHNV, CDR2 YYDKDF (reference sequence). The CDR3 sequence is 14 residues long. CDR3 residues: CATSRDNPYEKLFF. The DNA for the CDR3 is TGTGCCACCAGCCGGGACAACCCCTATGAAAAACTGTTTTTT. Filled out from reference TRBV15 and TRBJ1-4, the complete variable domain reads DAMVIQNPRYQVTQFGKPVTLSCSQTLNHNVMYWYQQKSSQAPKLLFHYYDKDFNNEADTPDNFQSRRPNTSFCFLDIRSPGLGDTAMYLCATSRDNPYEKLFFGSGTQLSVL.

The chain has TRBV10-2 and TRBJ2-5; D ambiguous. Trimming removed 3 bases at V and 13 bases at J, with 12 bases between. The germline V gene has CDR1 WSHSY and CDR2 SAAADI. CDR3 length: 11 residues. As DNA, the CDR3 is TGCGCCAGCAGTGATACTGGACCCCCGTACTTC. Its protein is CASSDTGPPYF.

The rearrangement joins TRBV4-1 to TRBJ1-5; TRBD1 might be the D (5 bases). The V end lost 2 bases, the J end lost 8 bases, and 25 bases lay between the germline ends. CDR1 and CDR2 (germline): MGHRA, YSYEKL. The CDR3 consists of 18 residues. The CDR3 here is CASSQLSLLGAEGKPQHF. The CDR3 nucleotides are TGCGCCAGCAGCCAACTCTCTCTACTCGGGGCCGAGGGTAAGCCCCAGCATTTT.

The chain is built from TRBV7-2 and TRBJ1-2; tentatively, D is TRBD1 (5 bases). Germline V gives CDR1 SGHTA, CDR2 FQGNSA. The length of the CDR3 is 14 residues. V lost 1 base and J 4 bases, leaving 10 bases between the germline ends. The CDR3 loop is CASSLVGVGYGYTF. CDR3 nucleotide sequence: TGTGCCAGCAGCTTAGTGGGGGTCGGCTATGGCTACACCTTC.

This clone has a handful of counts. V gene TRBV14 combines with J gene TRBJ2-1; unclear D gene. The CDR3 loop spans 14 amino acids. Germline lookup yields CDR1 SGHDN and CDR2 FVKESK. V lost 2 bases to trimming and J lost 6 bases, with 11 bases between them. The CDR3 loop is CASSQWLTGNEQFF. As DNA, the CDR3 is TGTGCCAGCAGCCAATGGCTAACCGGCAATGAGCAGTTCTTC. Variable domain in full (rest from reference TRBV14 and TRBJ2-1): EAGVTQFPSHSVIEKGQTVTLRCDPISGHDNLYWYRRVMGKEIKFLLHFVKESKQDESGMPNNRFLAERTGGTYSTLKVQPAELEDSGVYFCASSQWLTGNEQFFGPGTRLTVL.

V and J are TRBV6-6 and TRBJ1-3, with 7 nucleotides matching TRBD1. J lost 1 base, V lost 6 bases, and 0 bases had no gene match. CDR1 MNHNY and CDR2 SVGAGI come from the germline V gene (reference sequence). This CDR3 comprises 13 residues. CDR3 sequence: CASRQGSGNTIYF. The CDR3 DNA reads TGTGCCAGCAGACAGGGGTCTGGAAACACCATATATTTT.

V gene TRBV5-5 combines with J gene TRBJ1-2, with D unclear. Germline assignment: CDR1 SGHKS and CDR2 YYEKEE (reference sequence). There are 16 residues in the CDR3. Trimming removed 1 base from V and 4 bases from J, with 17 bases in between. CDR3 sequence reads: CASSLRAAGNFYGYTF. The CDR3 region has the DNA TGTGCCAGCAGCTTGAGAGCAGCAGGAAATTTCTATGGCTACACCTTC.

This clone was seen only a few times. The rearrangement joins TRBV5-1 to TRBJ1-3; D remains unclear. The V gene lost 0 bases and the J gene lost 0 bases, with 16 bases spanning the gap. CDR3 length equals 18 residues. Germline CDR1 is SGHRS and CDR2 is YFSETQ. The CDR3 bases are TGCGCCAGCAGCTTGGTCAGCCCCGCTGCTAACTCTGGAAACACCATATATTTT. Encoded protein: CASSLVSPAANSGNTIYF.

In the case of this clone: Additional DNA sequences in this sample encode the identical CDR3. The chain has TRBV4-3 and TRBJ2-5; D possibly corresponds to TRBD1 (6 bases). The CDR3 runs 14 residues. V shed 0 bases and J shed 5 bases, with 10 bases lying between them. The germline V gene has CDR1 LGHNA and CDR2 YSLEER. In DNA, the CDR3 is TGCGCCAGCAGCCAAGATCGCGACAGGGAGACCCAGTACTTC. Translating it yields CASSQDRDRETQYF.